A selection of T cell receptor beta chains follows, all from one sample in a study of T cell responses to AZD1222 COVID-19 vaccine. Sequencing was performed with immunoSEQ multiplex PCR; in TCRdb, only in-frame clones are kept and a portion is missing. The sample records roughly 170,000 clones, around nine tenths being singletons. The sequences come from peripheral blood, collected on day 0 of AZD1222 vaccination. The source is an adult in good health. The CDR3 runs from the conserved cysteine through the conserved F or W. A D gene is named only where the DNA matches it firmly. Where a row states a size, it is once, few, many or the class of an expanded clone; other rows omit it.

CDR3 protein: CASSPHKGGTANTEAFF; CDR3 DNA: TGTGCCAGTAGTCCTCATAAGGGCGGGACAGCCAACACTGAAGCTTTCTTT; V gene: TRBV19; CDR3 length: 17; D gene: TRBD1; J gene: TRBJ1-1; clone size: -
CDR3 protein: CASSQERRTEAFF; CDR3 DNA: TGTGCCAGCAGCCAAGAGCGGCGGACTGAAGCTTTCTTT; V gene: TRBV3-1/TRBV3-2; CDR3 length: 13; D gene: -; J gene: TRBJ1-1; clone size: once
CDR3 protein: CASNYDRDLPKNIQYF; CDR3 DNA: TGTGCCAGCAACTACGACAGGGACCTTCCCAAAAACATTCAGTACTTC; V gene: TRBV5-8; CDR3 length: 16; D gene: TRBD1; J gene: TRBJ2-4; clone size: -
CDR3 protein: CASSFRRLRRPEGNQPQHF; CDR3 DNA: TGTGCCAGCAGTTTTAGGCGTCTTAGGAGGCCAGAGGGCAATCAGCCCCAGCATTTT; V gene: TRBV28; CDR3 length: 19; D gene: -; J gene: TRBJ1-5; clone size: few
CDR3 protein: CSASINYGYTF; CDR3 DNA: TGCAGTGCTAGTATCAACTATGGCTACACCTTC; V gene: TRBV20-1; CDR3 length: 11; D gene: -; J gene: TRBJ1-2; clone size: -
CDR3 protein: CASSQVGGQKETQYF; CDR3 DNA: TGTGCCAGCAGCCAAGTCGGGGGTCAAAAAGAGACCCAGTACTTC; V gene: TRBV3-1/TRBV3-2; CDR3 length: 15; D gene: -; J gene: TRBJ2-5; clone size: -
CDR3 protein: CATSSDRGSGNQPQHF; CDR3 DNA: TGTGCCACCAGCAGCGACAGGGGATCGGGGAATCAGCCCCAGCATTTT; V gene: TRBV15; CDR3 length: 16; D gene: TRBD1; J gene: TRBJ1-5; clone size: once
CDR3 protein: CAWSVSSSGNTIYF; CDR3 DNA: TGTGCCTGGAGTGTCAGCAGCTCTGGAAACACCATATATTTT; V gene: TRBV30; CDR3 length: 14; D gene: -; J gene: TRBJ1-3; clone size: -
CDR3 protein: CSARFADTQYF; CDR3 DNA: TGCAGTGCTAGATTCGCAGATACGCAGTATTTT; V gene: TRBV20-1; CDR3 length: 11; D gene: -; J gene: TRBJ2-3; clone size: -
CDR3 protein: CASSQEGRSYEQYF; CDR3 DNA: TGTGCCAGCAGCCAAGAGGGACGGTCCTACGAGCAGTACTTC; V gene: TRBV14; CDR3 length: 14; D gene: -; J gene: TRBJ2-7; clone size: -
CDR3 protein: CSASRPGEAFF; CDR3 DNA: TGCAGTGCTAGCAGACCAGGCGAAGCTTTCTTT; V gene: TRBV20-1; CDR3 length: 11; D gene: -; J gene: TRBJ1-1; clone size: once
CDR3 protein: CASSRARGASGANVLTF; CDR3 DNA: TGTGCCAGCAGCCGGGCCCGGGGGGCGTCTGGGGCCAACGTCCTGACTTTC; V gene: TRBV7-9; CDR3 length: 17; D gene: -; J gene: TRBJ2-6; clone size: -
CDR3 protein: CASSPMGQGTGELFF; CDR3 DNA: TGTGCCAGCAGCCCCATGGGACAGGGGACCGGGGAGCTGTTTTTT; V gene: TRBV7-3; CDR3 length: 15; D gene: TRBD1; J gene: TRBJ2-2; clone size: -
CDR3 protein: CASSLDWQGTGNTIYF; CDR3 DNA: TGTGCCAGCAGCTTAGATTGGCAGGGAACTGGAAACACCATATATTTT; V gene: TRBV11-2; CDR3 length: 16; D gene: -; J gene: TRBJ1-3; clone size: -
CDR3 protein: CASSFHSRQGNTEAFF; CDR3 DNA: TGTGCCAGCAGTTTCCACAGCCGACAGGGGAACACTGAAGCTTTCTTT; V gene: TRBV6-5; CDR3 length: 16; D gene: TRBD1; J gene: TRBJ1-1; clone size: -
CDR3 protein: CASSSQGTGNTIYF; CDR3 DNA: TGCGCCAGCAGCTCACAGGGTACTGGAAACACCATATATTTT; V gene: TRBV5-1; CDR3 length: 14; D gene: -; J gene: TRBJ1-3; clone size: -
CDR3 protein: CASSGVGNTIYF; CDR3 DNA: TGTGCCAGCAGCGGGGTAGGAAACACCATATATTTT; V gene: TRBV11-2; CDR3 length: 12; D gene: -; J gene: TRBJ1-3; clone size: -
CDR3 protein: CASSSTGGPRGGYTF; CDR3 DNA: TGTGCCAGCAGCTCGACAGGGGGCCCCAGGGGTGGCTACACCTTC; V gene: TRBV5-8; CDR3 length: 15; D gene: TRBD1; J gene: TRBJ1-2; clone size: once
CDR3 protein: CASSLSLTDTQYF; CDR3 DNA: TGTGCCAGCAGCTTGAGCCTCACAGATACGCAGTATTTT; V gene: TRBV7-3; CDR3 length: 13; D gene: -; J gene: TRBJ2-3; clone size: -
CDR3 protein: CAWTRGQGPLKLHF; CDR3 DNA: TGTGCCTGGACCAGGGGACAGGGGCCTTTGAAACTCCACTTT; V gene: TRBV30; CDR3 length: 14; D gene: TRBD1; J gene: TRBJ1-6; clone size: -
CDR3 protein: CASSQDLASYSPLHF; CDR3 DNA: TGCGCCAGCAGCCAAGATTTAGCCTCGTATTCACCCCTCCACTTT; V gene: TRBV4-1; CDR3 length: 15; D gene: -; J gene: TRBJ1-6; clone size: -
CDR3 protein: CASMTSDLATGELFF; CDR3 DNA: TGTGCCAGCATGACTAGTGATCTTGCCACCGGGGAGCTGTTTTTT; V gene: TRBV2; CDR3 length: 15; D gene: -; J gene: TRBJ2-2; clone size: few
CDR3 protein: CASSTNPTSLNEQFF; CDR3 DNA: TGTGCCAGCAGCACTAATCCGACTAGCTTAAATGAGCAGTTCTTC; V gene: TRBV7-6; CDR3 length: 15; D gene: TRBD2; J gene: TRBJ2-1; clone size: -
CDR3 protein: CASQPLAGDYEQYF; CDR3 DNA: TGTGCCAGCCAGCCTCTAGCGGGAGACTACGAGCAGTACTTC; V gene: TRBV27; CDR3 length: 14; D gene: TRBD2; J gene: TRBJ2-7; clone size: -
CDR3 protein: CASSPGGGGGNQPQHF; CDR3 DNA: TGTGCCAGCAGCCCAGGGGGCGGGGGCGGCAATCAGCCCCAGCATTTT; V gene: TRBV5-6; CDR3 length: 16; D gene: TRBD1; J gene: TRBJ1-5; clone size: few
CDR3 protein: CATSRDERSEQYF; CDR3 DNA: TGTGCCACCAGCAGAGATGAGAGGTCGGAGCAGTACTTC; V gene: TRBV15; CDR3 length: 13; D gene: -; J gene: TRBJ2-7; clone size: few
CDR3 protein: CASSPGQGNGYTF; CDR3 DNA: TGTGCCAGCTCACCGGGACAGGGGAATGGCTACACCTTC; V gene: TRBV18; CDR3 length: 13; D gene: TRBD1; J gene: TRBJ1-2; clone size: -
CDR3 protein: CASTSQGASDTGELFF; CDR3 DNA: TGCGCCAGCACCTCACAGGGGGCTTCGGACACCGGGGAGCTGTTTTTT; V gene: TRBV10-2; CDR3 length: 16; D gene: TRBD1; J gene: TRBJ2-2; clone size: few
CDR3 protein: CASSPSYQETQYF; CDR3 DNA: TGTGCCAGCTCACCATCGTACCAAGAGACCCAGTACTTC; V gene: TRBV18; CDR3 length: 13; D gene: -; J gene: TRBJ2-5; clone size: -
CDR3 protein: CASSPRTGITYEQYF; CDR3 DNA: TGTGCCAGCAGCCCAAGGACAGGAATAACCTACGAGCAGTACTTC; V gene: TRBV7-2; CDR3 length: 15; D gene: TRBD1; J gene: TRBJ2-7; clone size: -
CDR3 protein: CASTPPGWTGDYYGYTF; CDR3 DNA: TGTGCCAGTACTCCCCCGGGGTGGACAGGGGACTACTATGGCTACACCTTC; V gene: TRBV19; CDR3 length: 17; D gene: TRBD1; J gene: TRBJ1-2; clone size: -
CDR3 protein: CASSQEVAAEAFF; CDR3 DNA: TGTGCCAGCAGCCAAGAAGTGGCCGCTGAAGCTTTCTTT; V gene: TRBV3-1/TRBV3-2; CDR3 length: 13; D gene: -; J gene: TRBJ1-1; clone size: -
CDR3 protein: CASSYPTTSTNEKLFF; CDR3 DNA: TGTGCCAGCAGTTACCCCACCACATCAACTAATGAAAAACTGTTTTTT; V gene: TRBV6-6; CDR3 length: 16; D gene: -; J gene: TRBJ1-4; clone size: -
CDR3 protein: CASSFYGQGYEQYF; CDR3 DNA: TGTGCCAGCAGCTTCTACGGACAGGGGTACGAGCAGTACTTC; V gene: TRBV5-8; CDR3 length: 14; D gene: TRBD1; J gene: TRBJ2-7; clone size: -
CDR3 protein: CASNEGTTGELFF; CDR3 DNA: TGTGCCAGCAACGAGGGGACCACCGGGGAGCTGTTTTTT; V gene: TRBV9; CDR3 length: 13; D gene: -; J gene: TRBJ2-2; clone size: -
CDR3 protein: CASSLRGGYTF; CDR3 DNA: TGTGCCAGCAGTCTCCGGGGTGGCTACACCTTC; V gene: TRBV12-3/TRBV12-4; CDR3 length: 11; D gene: -; J gene: TRBJ1-2; clone size: -
CDR3 protein: CASSLGTGQRFF; CDR3 DNA: TGTGCCAGCAGCCTCGGGACAGGGCAAAGGTTCTTC; V gene: TRBV12-3/TRBV12-4; CDR3 length: 12; D gene: TRBD1; J gene: TRBJ2-1; clone size: -
CDR3 protein: CASSPLAGDYNEQFF; CDR3 DNA: TGTGCCAGCAGCCCCCTAGCGGGGGACTACAATGAGCAGTTCTTC; V gene: TRBV9; CDR3 length: 15; D gene: TRBD2; J gene: TRBJ2-1; clone size: -
CDR3 protein: CASRSRASQPQHF; CDR3 DNA: TGTGCCAGCAGATCCAGGGCAAGTCAGCCCCAGCATTTT; V gene: TRBV12-3/TRBV12-4; CDR3 length: 13; D gene: -; J gene: TRBJ1-5; clone size: -
CDR3 protein: CASSQDGGGIVYGYTF; CDR3 DNA: TGTGCCAGCAGCCAAGATGGCGGGGGGATTGTCTATGGCTACACCTTC; V gene: TRBV3-1/TRBV3-2; CDR3 length: 16; D gene: -; J gene: TRBJ1-2; clone size: once
CDR3 protein: CASSSPTGDQPQHF; CDR3 DNA: TGTGCCAGCAGCTCCCCGACAGGGGACCAGCCCCAGCATTTT; V gene: TRBV5-5; CDR3 length: 14; D gene: TRBD1; J gene: TRBJ1-5; clone size: -
CDR3 protein: CSGRLAGRNNNEQFF; CDR3 DNA: TGCAGCGGGAGACTAGCGGGACGTAATAACAATGAGCAGTTCTTC; V gene: TRBV29-1; CDR3 length: 15; D gene: TRBD2; J gene: TRBJ2-1; clone size: -
CDR3 protein: CASYTYEQYF; CDR3 DNA: TGTGCAAGTTATACCTACGAGCAGTACTTC; V gene: TRBV12-2; CDR3 length: 10; D gene: -; J gene: TRBJ2-7; clone size: -
CDR3 protein: CASSPPDSTDTQYF; CDR3 DNA: TGCGCCAGCAGCCCTCCGGACAGCACAGATACGCAGTATTTT; V gene: TRBV5-1; CDR3 length: 14; D gene: -; J gene: TRBJ2-3; clone size: -
CDR3 protein: CASSLGPASGGAGELFF; CDR3 DNA: TGTGCTAGCAGCTTAGGCCCGGCTAGCGGGGGGGCCGGGGAGCTGTTTTTT; V gene: TRBV7-7; CDR3 length: 17; D gene: TRBD2; J gene: TRBJ2-2; clone size: -
CDR3 protein: CASSHGTANTGELFF; CDR3 DNA: TGTGCCAGCAGCCACGGGACCGCGAACACCGGGGAGCTGTTTTTT; V gene: TRBV6-5; CDR3 length: 15; D gene: -; J gene: TRBJ2-2; clone size: -
CDR3 protein: CATSRDRSEQYF; CDR3 DNA: TGTGCCACCAGCAGAGATAGAAGCGAGCAGTACTTC; V gene: TRBV15; CDR3 length: 12; D gene: -; J gene: TRBJ2-7; clone size: few
CDR3 protein: CASSFGTGNEQFF; CDR3 DNA: TGTGCCAGCAGCTTTGGGACGGGCAATGAGCAGTTCTTC; V gene: TRBV7-3; CDR3 length: 13; D gene: -; J gene: TRBJ2-1; clone size: -
CDR3 protein: CASSLAGRESGNTIYF; CDR3 DNA: TGTGCCAGCAGCTTAGCTGGCAGGGAGTCAGGAAACACCATATATTTT; V gene: TRBV11-2; CDR3 length: 16; D gene: -; J gene: TRBJ1-3; clone size: -